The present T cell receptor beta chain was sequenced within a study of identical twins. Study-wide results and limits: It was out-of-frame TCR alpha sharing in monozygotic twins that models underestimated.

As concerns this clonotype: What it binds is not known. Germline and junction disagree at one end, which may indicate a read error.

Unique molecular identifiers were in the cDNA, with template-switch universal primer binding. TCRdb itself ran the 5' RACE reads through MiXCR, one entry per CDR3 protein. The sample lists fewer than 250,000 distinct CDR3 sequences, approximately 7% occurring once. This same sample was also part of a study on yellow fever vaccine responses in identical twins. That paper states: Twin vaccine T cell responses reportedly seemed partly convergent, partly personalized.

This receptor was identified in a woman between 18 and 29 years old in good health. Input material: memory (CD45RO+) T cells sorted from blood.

CDR3 region: CATSGGNEQYF. CDR3 nucleotide sequence: TGTGCCACCAGTGGCGGGAACGAGCAGTACTTC. The rearrangement joins TRBV27 to TRBJ2-7, with a possible D match to TRBD2 (6 bases). The CDR3 length is 11 residues. In germline, CDR1 is MNHEY, CDR2 SMNVEV (reference sequence).